What follows describes a single TCR beta chain. This record comes from a study of cytomegalovirus exposure and HLA in healthy donors. V gave up 3 bases and J gave up 1 base; unmatched junction bases: 10. Germline lookup yields CDR1 SQVTM and CDR2 ANQGSEA. This CDR3 comprises 17 residues. Use of 60 Vbeta and 13 Jbeta primers characterized the PCR. The data were produced by immunoSEQ multiplex PCR, yet TCRdb's version contains in-frame clones alone and is incomplete. Of approximately 160,000 clones listed, about four fifths are singletons. The source of this sequence is a woman aged 50 to 65 in good health and CMV-seropositive. The sequenced sample was PBMCs. V gene TRBV29-1 combines with J gene TRBJ1-1; 11 bases align to TRBD1. The DNA for the CDR3 is TGCAGCGTTGAGGGCTGGGACAGGGGGGGACCGAACACTGAAGCTTTCTTT. It encodes CSVEGWDRGGPNTEAFF.